The subject of this entry is one TCR beta chain. Repertoires were generated with immunoSEQ multiplex PCR, while TCRdb's copy carries only in-frame clones and drops some. The sample consists of 100,000 to 150,000 clones, 60% to 80% of them appearing once. This record belongs to a study of blood T cell repertoires in COVID-19. At the level of the study: Collection of acute and convalescent COVID-19 samples took place in the United States, Italy and Spain. T cells, B-cell-depleted T cells, or PBMCs supplied cDNA or gDNA.

Germline V gene data show CDR1 as SGHTA and CDR2 as FQGNSA. The CDR3 has 13 amino acids. V gave up 1 base and J gave up 2 bases, with 4 bases separating them. The origin of this receptor is a woman aged 70-85 years with acute or convalescent COVID-19. The specimen was peripheral blood. The J gene is TRBJ2-3, the V gene TRBV7-2; D remains unclear. The CDR3 DNA sequence: TGTGCCAGCAGCTTAGGCGTCACAGATACGCAGTATTTT. Translating gives CASSLGVTDTQYF.